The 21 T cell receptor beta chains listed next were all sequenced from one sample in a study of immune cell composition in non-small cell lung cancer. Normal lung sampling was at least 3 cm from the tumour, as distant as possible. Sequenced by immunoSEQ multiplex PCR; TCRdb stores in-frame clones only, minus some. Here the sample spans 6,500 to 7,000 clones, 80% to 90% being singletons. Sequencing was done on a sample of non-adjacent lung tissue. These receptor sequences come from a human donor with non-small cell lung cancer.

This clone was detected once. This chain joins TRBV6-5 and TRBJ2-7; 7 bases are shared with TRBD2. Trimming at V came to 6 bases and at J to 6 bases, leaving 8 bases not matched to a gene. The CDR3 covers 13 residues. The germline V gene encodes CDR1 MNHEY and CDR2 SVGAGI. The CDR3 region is CASRGGIGFEQYF. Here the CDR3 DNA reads TGTGCCAGCAGGGGGGGGATAGGATTCGAGCAGTACTTC.

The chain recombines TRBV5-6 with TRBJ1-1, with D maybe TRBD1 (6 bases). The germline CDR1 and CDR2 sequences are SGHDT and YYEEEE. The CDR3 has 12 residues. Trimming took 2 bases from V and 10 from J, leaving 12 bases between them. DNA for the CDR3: TGTGCCAGCAGCTTTGGCGGGGGCAGAGCTTTCTTT. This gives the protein CASSFGGGRAFF.

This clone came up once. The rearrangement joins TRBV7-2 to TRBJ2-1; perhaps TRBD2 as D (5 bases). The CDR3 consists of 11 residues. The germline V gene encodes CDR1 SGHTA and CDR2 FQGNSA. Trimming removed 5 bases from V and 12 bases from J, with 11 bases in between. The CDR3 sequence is CASSPFGVQFF. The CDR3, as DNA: TGTGCCAGCAGCCCCTTCGGGGTGCAGTTCTTC.

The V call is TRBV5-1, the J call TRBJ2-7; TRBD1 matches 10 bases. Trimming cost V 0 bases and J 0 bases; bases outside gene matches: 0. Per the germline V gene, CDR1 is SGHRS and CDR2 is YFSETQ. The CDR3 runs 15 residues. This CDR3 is CASSLGQGASYEQYF. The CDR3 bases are TGCGCCAGCAGCTTGGGACAGGGGGCCTCCTACGAGCAGTACTTC.

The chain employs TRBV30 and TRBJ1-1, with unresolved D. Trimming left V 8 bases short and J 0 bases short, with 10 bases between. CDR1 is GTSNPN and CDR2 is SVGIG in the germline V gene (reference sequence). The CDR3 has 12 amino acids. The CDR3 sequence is CAGGKMNTEAFF. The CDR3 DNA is TGTGCCGGAGGAAAGATGAACACTGAAGCTTTCTTT.

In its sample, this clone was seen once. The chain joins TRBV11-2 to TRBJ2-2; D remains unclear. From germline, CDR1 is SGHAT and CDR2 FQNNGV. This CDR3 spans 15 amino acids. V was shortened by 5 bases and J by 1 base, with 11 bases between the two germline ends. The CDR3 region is CASSTSRQNTGELFF. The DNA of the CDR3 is TGTGCCAGCAGCACCTCCAGGCAGAACACCGGGGAGCTGTTTTTT.

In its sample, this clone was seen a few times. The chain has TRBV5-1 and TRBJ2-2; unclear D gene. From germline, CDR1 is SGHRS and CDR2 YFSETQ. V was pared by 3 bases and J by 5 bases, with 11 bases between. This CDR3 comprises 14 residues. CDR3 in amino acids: CASSSGSGTGELFF. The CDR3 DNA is TGCGCCAGCAGCTCCGGAAGTGGGACCGGGGAGCTGTTTTTT.

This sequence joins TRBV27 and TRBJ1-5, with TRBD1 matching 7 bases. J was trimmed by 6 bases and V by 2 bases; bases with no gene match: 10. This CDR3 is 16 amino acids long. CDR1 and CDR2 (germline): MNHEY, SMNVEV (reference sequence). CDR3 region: CASSLPRQGWGQPQHF. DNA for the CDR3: TGTGCCAGCAGTTTACCCCGACAGGGATGGGGTCAGCCCCAGCATTTT.

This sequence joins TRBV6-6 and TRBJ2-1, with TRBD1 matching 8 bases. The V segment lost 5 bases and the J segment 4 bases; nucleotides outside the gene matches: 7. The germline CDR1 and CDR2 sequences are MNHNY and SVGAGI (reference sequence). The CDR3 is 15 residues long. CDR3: CASSTRRGPYNEQFF. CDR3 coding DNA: TGTGCCAGCAGTACCCGCAGGGGGCCATACAATGAGCAGTTCTTC.

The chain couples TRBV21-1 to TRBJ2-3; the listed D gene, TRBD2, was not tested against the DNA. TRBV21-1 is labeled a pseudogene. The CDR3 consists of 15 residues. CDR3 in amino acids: CASSSTSGGRDTQYF. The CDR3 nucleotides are TGTGCCAGCAGCTCAACTAGCGGGGGGAGGGATACGCAGTATTTT.

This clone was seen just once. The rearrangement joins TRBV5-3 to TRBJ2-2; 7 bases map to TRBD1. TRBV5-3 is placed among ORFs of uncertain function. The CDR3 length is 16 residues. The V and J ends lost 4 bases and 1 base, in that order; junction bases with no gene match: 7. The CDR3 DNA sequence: TGTGCCAGAAGCACCCCGCCAGGGGGGAACACCGGGGAGCTGTTTTTT. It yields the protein CARSTPPGGNTGELFF.

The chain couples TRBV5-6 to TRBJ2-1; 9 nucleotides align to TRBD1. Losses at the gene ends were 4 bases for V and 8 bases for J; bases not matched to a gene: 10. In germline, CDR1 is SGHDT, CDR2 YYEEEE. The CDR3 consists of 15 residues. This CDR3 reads CASSPGQGYGDEQFF. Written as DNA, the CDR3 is TGTGCCAGCAGCCCGGGACAGGGATATGGAGATGAGCAGTTCTTC.

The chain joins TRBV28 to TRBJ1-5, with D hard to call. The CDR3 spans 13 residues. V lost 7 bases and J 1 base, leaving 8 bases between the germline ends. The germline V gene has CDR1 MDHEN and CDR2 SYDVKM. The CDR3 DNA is TGTGCCAGCATCATAGGAAGCAATCAGCCCCAGCATTTT. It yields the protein CASIIGSNQPQHF. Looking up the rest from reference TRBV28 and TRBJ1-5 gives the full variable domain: DVKVTQSSRYLVKRTGEKVFLECVQDMDHENMFWYRQDPGLGLRLIYFSYDVKMKEKGDIPEGYSVSREKKERFSLILESASTNQTSMYLCASIIGSNQPQHFGDGTRLSIL.

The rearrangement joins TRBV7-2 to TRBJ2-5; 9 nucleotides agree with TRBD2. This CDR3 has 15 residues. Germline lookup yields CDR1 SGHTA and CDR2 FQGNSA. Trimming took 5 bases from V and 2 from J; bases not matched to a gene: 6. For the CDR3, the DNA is TGTGCCAGCAGCACCCTAGCGGGACCTCAAGAGACCCAGTACTTC. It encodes CASSTLAGPQETQYF.

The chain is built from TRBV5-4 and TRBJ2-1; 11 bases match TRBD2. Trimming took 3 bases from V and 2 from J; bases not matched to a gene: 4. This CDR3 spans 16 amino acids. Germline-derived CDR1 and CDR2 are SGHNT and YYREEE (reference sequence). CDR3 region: CASSWPTSGAYNEQFF. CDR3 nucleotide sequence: TGTGCCAGCAGCTGGCCGACTAGCGGGGCCTACAATGAGCAGTTCTTC.

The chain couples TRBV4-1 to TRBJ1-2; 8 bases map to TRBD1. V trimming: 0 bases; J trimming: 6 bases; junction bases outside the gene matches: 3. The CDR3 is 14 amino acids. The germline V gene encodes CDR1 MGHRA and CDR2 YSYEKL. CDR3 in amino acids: CASSQDPGGHGYTF. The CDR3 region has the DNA TGCGCCAGCAGCCAAGATCCAGGGGGCCATGGCTACACCTTC.

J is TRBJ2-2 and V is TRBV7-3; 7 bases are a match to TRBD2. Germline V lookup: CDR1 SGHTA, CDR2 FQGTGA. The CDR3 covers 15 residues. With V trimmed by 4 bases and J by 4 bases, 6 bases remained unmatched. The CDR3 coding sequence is TGTGCCAGCAGCTGGGGGGGGAGTGGCACCGGGGAGCTGTTTTTT. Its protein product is CASSWGGSGTGELFF.

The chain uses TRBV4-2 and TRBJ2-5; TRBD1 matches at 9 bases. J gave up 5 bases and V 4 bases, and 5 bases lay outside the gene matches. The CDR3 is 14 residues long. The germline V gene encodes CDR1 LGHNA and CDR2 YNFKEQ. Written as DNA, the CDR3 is TGTGCCAGCAGCCGAGGACAGGGGCACGAGACCCAGTACTTC. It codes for CASSRGQGHETQYF.

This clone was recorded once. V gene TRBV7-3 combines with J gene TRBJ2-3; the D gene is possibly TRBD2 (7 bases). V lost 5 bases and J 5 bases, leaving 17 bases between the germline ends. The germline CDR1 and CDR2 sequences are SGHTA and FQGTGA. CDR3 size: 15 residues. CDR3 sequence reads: CASSKDGGGGDTQYF. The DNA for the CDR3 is TGTGCCAGCAGCAAAGACGGCGGGGGCGGAGATACGCAGTATTTT.

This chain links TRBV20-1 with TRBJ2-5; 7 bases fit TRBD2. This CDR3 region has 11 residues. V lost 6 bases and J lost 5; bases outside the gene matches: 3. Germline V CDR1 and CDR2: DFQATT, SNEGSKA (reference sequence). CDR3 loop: CSALSGETQYF. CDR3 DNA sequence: TGCAGTGCCCTTAGCGGGGAGACCCAGTACTTC.

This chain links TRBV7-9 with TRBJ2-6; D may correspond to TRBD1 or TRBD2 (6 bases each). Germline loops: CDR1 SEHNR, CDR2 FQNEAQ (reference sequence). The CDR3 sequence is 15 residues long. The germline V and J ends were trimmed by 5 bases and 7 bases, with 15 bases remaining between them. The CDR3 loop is CASSNVGGSANVLTF. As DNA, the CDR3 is TGTGCCAGCAGCAATGTGGGGGGCAGCGCCAACGTCCTGACTTTC.